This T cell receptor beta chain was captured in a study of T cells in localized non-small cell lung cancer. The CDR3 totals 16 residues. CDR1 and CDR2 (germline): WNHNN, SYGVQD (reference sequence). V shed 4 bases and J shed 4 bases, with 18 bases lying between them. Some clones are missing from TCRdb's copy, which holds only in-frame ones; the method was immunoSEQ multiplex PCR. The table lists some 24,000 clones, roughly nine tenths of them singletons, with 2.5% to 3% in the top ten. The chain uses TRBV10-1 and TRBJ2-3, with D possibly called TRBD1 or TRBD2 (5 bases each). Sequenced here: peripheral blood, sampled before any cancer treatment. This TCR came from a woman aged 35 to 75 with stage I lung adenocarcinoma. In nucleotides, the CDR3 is TGCGCCAGCAGTGGGACCTCCGGGACCTCGCCAGATACGCAGTATTTT. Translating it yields CASSGTSGTSPDTQYF.